Here is one TCR beta chain with its context. Germline CDR1 and CDR2: SGHRS and YFSETQ. The CDR3 is 14 amino acids. V dropped 5 bases and J dropped 7; count of bases not matched to a gene: 7. This sample stems from a study of cytomegalovirus exposure and HLA in healthy donors. Study details: Researchers previously reported finding 90 million to 120 million unique TCR beta sequences from 170 million or so T cells.

PCR used 60 Vbeta primers and 13 Jbeta primers. Generated by immunoSEQ multiplex PCR, the TCRdb table keeps only in-frame clones and is missing some. The data contain under 150,000 clones, around 78% of them seen just once; the ten biggest clones take up roughly 1.9%. The source material was PBMCs. V usage is TRBV5-1 and J usage is TRBJ1-4; the match to TRBD1 covers 8 bases. This TCR was sampled from a woman between 35 and 50 years old in good health and CMV-seronegative. CDR3 loop: CASSSGTGAEKLFF. The CDR3 DNA is TGCGCCAGCAGTTCCGGGACAGGAGCTGAAAAACTGTTTTTT.